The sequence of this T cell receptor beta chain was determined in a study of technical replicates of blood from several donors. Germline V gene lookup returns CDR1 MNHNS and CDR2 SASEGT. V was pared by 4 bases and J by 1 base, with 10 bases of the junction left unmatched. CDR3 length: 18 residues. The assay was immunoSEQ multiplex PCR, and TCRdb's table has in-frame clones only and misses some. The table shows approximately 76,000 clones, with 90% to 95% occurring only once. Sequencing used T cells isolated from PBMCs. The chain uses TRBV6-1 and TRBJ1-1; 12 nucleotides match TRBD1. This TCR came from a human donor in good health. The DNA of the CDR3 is TGTGCCAGCAGTGCCGGACCGGGACAGGGGGCGGCGAACACTGAAGCTTTCTTT. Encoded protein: CASSAGPGQGAANTEAFF.